This TCR beta chain comes out of a study of technical replicates of blood from four donors. Germline V gene data show CDR1 as SGHTA and CDR2 as FQGTGA. The CDR3 is 16 residues long. The ends were cut back, 5 bases at V and 5 bases at J, with 20 bases in the middle. The protocol was immunoSEQ multiplex PCR, while the TCRdb copy is restricted to in-frame clones and leaves out a portion. This table holds about 88,000 clones, approximately 94% found once. The sequence was collected from a human donor in good health. Material: T cells isolated from PBMCs. The genes are TRBV7-3 and TRBJ2-3, with D possibly matching TRBD2 (7 bases). CDR3: CASSATRGAPGDTQYF. The DNA of the CDR3 is TGTGCCAGCAGCGCTACTCGGGGGGCCCCCGGAGATACGCAGTATTTT.